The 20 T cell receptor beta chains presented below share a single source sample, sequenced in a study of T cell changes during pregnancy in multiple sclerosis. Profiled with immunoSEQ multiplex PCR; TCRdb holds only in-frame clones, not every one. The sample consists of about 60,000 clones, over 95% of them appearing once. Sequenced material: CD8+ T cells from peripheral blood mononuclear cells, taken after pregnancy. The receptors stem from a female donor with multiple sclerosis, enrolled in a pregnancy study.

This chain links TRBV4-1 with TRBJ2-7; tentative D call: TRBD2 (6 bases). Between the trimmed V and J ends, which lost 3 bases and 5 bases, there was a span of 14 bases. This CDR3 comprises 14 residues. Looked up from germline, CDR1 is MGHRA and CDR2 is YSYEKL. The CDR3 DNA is TGCGCCAGCAGCCAGACCACTCCGGGGGACGAGCAGTACTTC. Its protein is CASSQTTPGDEQYF.

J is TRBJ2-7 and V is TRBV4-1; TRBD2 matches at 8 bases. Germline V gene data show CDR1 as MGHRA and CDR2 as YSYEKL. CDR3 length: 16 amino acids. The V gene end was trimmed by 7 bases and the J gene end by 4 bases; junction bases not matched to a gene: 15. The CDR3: CASTRMFGREDYEQYF. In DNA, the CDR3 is TGCGCCAGCACCCGGATGTTCGGGAGGGAGGATTACGAGCAGTACTTC.

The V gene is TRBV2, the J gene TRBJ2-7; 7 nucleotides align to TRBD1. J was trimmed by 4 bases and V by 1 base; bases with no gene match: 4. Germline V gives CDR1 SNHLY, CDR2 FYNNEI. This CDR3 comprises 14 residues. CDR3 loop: CASSEGTGYYEQYF. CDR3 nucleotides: TGTGCCAGCAGTGAAGGGACAGGTTATTACGAGCAGTACTTC.

The CDR3 protein is CASSFGINTEAFF. For the CDR3, the DNA is TGTGCCAGCAGCTTCGGGATCAACACTGAAGCTTTCTTT. This chain links TRBV5-5 with TRBJ1-1; no definite D call. V was pared by 2 bases and J by 2 bases, with 7 bases between. The CDR3 sequence is 13 residues long. Germline CDR1 and CDR2: SGHKS and YYEKEE (reference sequence).

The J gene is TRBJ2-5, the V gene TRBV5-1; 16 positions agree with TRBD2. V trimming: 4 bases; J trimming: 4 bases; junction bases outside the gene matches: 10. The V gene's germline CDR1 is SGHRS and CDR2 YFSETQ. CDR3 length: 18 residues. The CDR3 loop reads CASSAEPGLAGGGETQYF. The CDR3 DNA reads TGCGCCAGCAGCGCCGAACCGGGACTAGCGGGAGGGGGAGAGACCCAGTACTTC.

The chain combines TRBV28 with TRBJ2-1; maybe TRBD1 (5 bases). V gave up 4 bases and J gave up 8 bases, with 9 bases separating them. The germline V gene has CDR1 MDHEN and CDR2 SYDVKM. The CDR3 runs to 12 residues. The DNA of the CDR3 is TGTGCCAGCAGTTGGGGCCGGGATGAGCAGTTCTTC. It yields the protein CASSWGRDEQFF.

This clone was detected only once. The CDR3 sequence: CASSFTSGIQETQYF. CDR3 sequence (DNA): TGTGCCAGCAGCTTTACTAGCGGGATTCAAGAGACCCAGTACTTC. The chain uses TRBV7-9 and TRBJ2-5, with 10 bases fitting TRBD2. Germline V gives CDR1 SEHNR, CDR2 FQNEAQ (reference sequence). The V segment lost 3 bases and the J segment 2 bases; nucleotides outside the gene matches: 3. This CDR3 contains 15 residues.

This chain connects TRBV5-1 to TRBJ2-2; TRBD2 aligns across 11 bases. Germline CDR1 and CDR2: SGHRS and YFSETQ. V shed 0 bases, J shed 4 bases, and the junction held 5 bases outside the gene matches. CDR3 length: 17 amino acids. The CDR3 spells CASSLEGLAGSTGELFF. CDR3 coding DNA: TGCGCCAGCAGCTTGGAAGGACTAGCGGGCTCCACCGGGGAGCTGTTTTTT.

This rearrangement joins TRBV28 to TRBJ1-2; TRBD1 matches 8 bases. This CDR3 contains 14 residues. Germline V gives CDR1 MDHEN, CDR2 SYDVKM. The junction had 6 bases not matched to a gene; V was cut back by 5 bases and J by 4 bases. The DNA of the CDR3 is TGTGCCAGCAGTACCTTGACAGGGGTCTATGGCTACACCTTC. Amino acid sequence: CASSTLTGVYGYTF.

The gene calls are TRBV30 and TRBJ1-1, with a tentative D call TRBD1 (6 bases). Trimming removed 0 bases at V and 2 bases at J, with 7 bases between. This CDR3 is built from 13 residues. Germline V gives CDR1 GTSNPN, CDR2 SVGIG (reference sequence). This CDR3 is CAWSVGGNTEAFF. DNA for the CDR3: TGTGCCTGGAGTGTAGGGGGTAACACTGAAGCTTTCTTT. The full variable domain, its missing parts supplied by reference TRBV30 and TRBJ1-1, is SQTIHQWPATLVQPVGSPLSLECTVEGTSNPNLYWYRQAAGRGLQLLFYSVGIGQISSEVPQNLSASRPQDRQFILSSKKLLLSDSGFYLCAWSVGGNTEAFFGQGTRLTVV.

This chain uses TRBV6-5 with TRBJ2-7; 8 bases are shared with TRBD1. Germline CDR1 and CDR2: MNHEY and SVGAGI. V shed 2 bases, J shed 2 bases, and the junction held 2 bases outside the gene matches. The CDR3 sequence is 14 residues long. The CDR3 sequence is CASSYGQGAYEQYF. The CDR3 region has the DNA TGTGCCAGCAGTTACGGACAGGGAGCCTACGAGCAGTACTTC.

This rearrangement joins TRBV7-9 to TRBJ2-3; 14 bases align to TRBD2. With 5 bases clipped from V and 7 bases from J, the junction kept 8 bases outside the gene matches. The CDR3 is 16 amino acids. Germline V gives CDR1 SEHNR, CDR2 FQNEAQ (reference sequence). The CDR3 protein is CASSTSTSGRAYTQYF. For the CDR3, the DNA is TGTGCCAGCAGCACGTCGACTAGCGGGAGGGCCTATACGCAGTATTTT.

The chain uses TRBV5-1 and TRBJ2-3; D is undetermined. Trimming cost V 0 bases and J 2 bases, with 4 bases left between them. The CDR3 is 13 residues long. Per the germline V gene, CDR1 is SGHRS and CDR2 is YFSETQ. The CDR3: CASSLAYTDTQYF. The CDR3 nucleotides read TGCGCCAGCAGCTTGGCCTACACAGATACGCAGTATTTT.

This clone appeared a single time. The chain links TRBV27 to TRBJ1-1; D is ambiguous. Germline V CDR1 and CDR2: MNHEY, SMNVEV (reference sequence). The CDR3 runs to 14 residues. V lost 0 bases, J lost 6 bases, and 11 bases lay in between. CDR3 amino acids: CASSLSPGIPEAFF. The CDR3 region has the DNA TGTGCCAGCAGTTTATCGCCCGGGATCCCTGAAGCTTTCTTT.

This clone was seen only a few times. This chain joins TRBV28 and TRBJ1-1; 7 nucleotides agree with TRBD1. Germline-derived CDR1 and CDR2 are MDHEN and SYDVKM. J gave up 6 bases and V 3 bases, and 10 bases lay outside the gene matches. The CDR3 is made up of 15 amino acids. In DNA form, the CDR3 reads TGTGCCAGCAGTTTTAAGGTGAGGACAGGAGCTGAAGCTTTCTTT. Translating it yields CASSFKVRTGAEAFF.

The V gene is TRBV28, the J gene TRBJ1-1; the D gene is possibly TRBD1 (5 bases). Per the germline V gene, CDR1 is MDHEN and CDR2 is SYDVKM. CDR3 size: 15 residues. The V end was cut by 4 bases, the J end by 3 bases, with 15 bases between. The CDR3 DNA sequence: TGTGCCAGCAGTTACCGCGGGGGGTGGGACACTGAAGCTTTCTTT. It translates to CASSYRGGWDTEAFF. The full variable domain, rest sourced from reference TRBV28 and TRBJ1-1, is DVKVTQSSRYLVKRTGEKVFLECVQDMDHENMFWYRQDPGLGLRLIYFSYDVKMKEKGDIPEGYSVSREKKERFSLILESASTNQTSMYLCASSYRGGWDTEAFFGQGTRLTVV.

The CDR3 here is CASSQSRRGRIEQYF. The CDR3 coding sequence is TGCGCCAGCAGTCAATCCCGCAGGGGGCGGATCGAGCAGTACTTC. V is TRBV23-1 and J is TRBJ2-7; 8 positions match TRBD1. TRBV23-1 is noted as an ORF with a role that remains uncertain. Trimming at V came to 0 bases and at J to 6 bases, leaving 7 bases not matched to a gene. The CDR3 has 15 residues.

The CDR3 DNA reads TGTGCCAGCAGCGTAGGGCTTAATGATGAGCAGTTCTTC. This encodes CASSVGLNDEQFF. V usage is TRBV9 and J usage is TRBJ2-1; D gene unclear. The CDR3 is 13 amino acids. The V and J ends lost 0 bases and 8 bases respectively, with 9 bases between them. The germline V gene encodes CDR1 SGDLS and CDR2 YYNGEE.

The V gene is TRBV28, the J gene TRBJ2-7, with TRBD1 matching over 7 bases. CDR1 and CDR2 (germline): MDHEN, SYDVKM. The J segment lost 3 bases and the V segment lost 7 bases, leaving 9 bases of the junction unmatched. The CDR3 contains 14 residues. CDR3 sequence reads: CASNRPGQNYEQYF. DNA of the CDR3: TGTGCCAGCAACCGGCCGGGACAGAACTACGAGCAGTACTTC.

The DNA for the CDR3 is TGTGCCAGCAGTTCAAGGACTAGCGGGATGGGTGAGCAGTTCTTC. The encoded protein is CASSSRTSGMGEQFF. The rearrangement joins TRBV28 to TRBJ2-1, with 12 bases identical to TRBD2. V was pared by 4 bases and J by 9 bases, with 7 bases of the junction left unmatched. The CDR3 runs to 15 residues. Germline V lookup: CDR1 MDHEN, CDR2 SYDVKM. The full variable domain, with the rest looked up from reference TRBV28 and TRBJ2-1, is DVKVTQSSRYLVKRTGEKVFLECVQDMDHENMFWYRQDPGLGLRLIYFSYDVKMKEKGDIPEGYSVSREKKERFSLILESASTNQTSMYLCASSSRTSGMGEQFFGPGTRLTVL.